This is a list of T cell receptor beta chains from one sample in a study of blood T cells in healthy people across ages. Each CDR3 protein gets one entry after TCRdb re-called the 5' RACE reads with MiXCR. This sample has about 1.6 million distinct CDR3 sequences, with about 35% found just once. Sequenced input: blood. These receptors originate from a woman aged 30 to 39 in good health. The CDR3 runs from the conserved cysteine through the conserved F or W. D genes are given only for firm matches. Part of the rows lack a size; the others show once, few, many or a class for expanded clones.

clone_size,cdr3_length,d_call,j_call,v_call,cdr3_nt,cdr3_aa
NA,15,TRBD1,TRBJ2-7,TRBV10-1,TGCGCCAGCAGTGAGACCCGGACAGGCTCCCACGAGCAGTACTTC,CASSETRTGSHEQYF
NA,14,NA,TRBJ2-3,TRBV12-3/TRBV12-4,TGTGCAAGCAGTCGCGAAGGGACCGCAGATACGCAGTATTTT,CASSREGTADTQYF
NA,15,NA,TRBJ2-3,TRBV11-1,TGTGCCAGCAGCCCCGTGCGGGGAAACACAGATACGCAGTATTTT,CASSPVRGNTDTQYF
NA,15,TRBD1,TRBJ2-1,TRBV3-1,TGTGCCAGCAGCCAAAGGGACAGGGATGGGGGGGAGCAGTTCTTC,CASSQRDRDGGEQFF
few,13,NA,TRBJ2-7,TRBV5-6,TGTGCCAGCAGCCGGTCTAGTATCTTCGAGCAGTACTTC,CASSRSSIFEQYF
NA,12,NA,TRBJ2-7,TRBV7-3,TGTGCCAGCAGCCAAGAATTCTACGAGCAGTACTTC,CASSQEFYEQYF
NA,16,NA,TRBJ2-7,TRBV28,TGTGCCAGCAGTTTTTTTGTCACAGCGAATACCTACGAGCAGTACTTC,CASSFFVTANTYEQYF
few,14,TRBD2,TRBJ2-1,TRBV7-3,TGTGCCAGCAGCCTGAGCGGGGGCATTCATGAGCAGTTCTTC,CASSLSGGIHEQFF
NA,14,NA,TRBJ2-3,TRBV4-2,TGTGCCAGCAACCAAGATCTGGGAATAGATACGCAGTATTTT,CASNQDLGIDTQYF
many,17,TRBD2,TRBJ2-5,TRBV4-1,TGCGCCAGCAGCCAAGATAGTGCTAGCGGGGGGGCAGAGACCCAGTACTTC,CASSQDSASGGAETQYF
NA,15,NA,TRBJ1-2,TRBV20-1,TGCAGTGCTAGCCGGACAGCGATAAGGGACTATGGCTACACCTTC,CSASRTAIRDYGYTF
NA,16,TRBD2,TRBJ2-5,TRBV9,TGTGCCGGCAGCGTAGATAGCGGGGGGGCCCAAGAGACCCAGTACTTC,CAGSVDSGGAQETQYF